Below, 31 T cell receptor beta chains from the same sample are listed, as sequenced in a study of blood T cells in healthy people across ages. The authors ran a second PCR of about 6 to 11 cycles using a sample-barcoded 5' primer and a J-beta primer mix. One entry per CDR3 protein, called by TCRdb with MiXCR from the 5' RACE reads. The data show 1.5 million or so distinct CDR3 sequences, approximately 42% seen once. Sample: blood. The receptor source for this set is a woman aged 18-30 years in good health.

This chain connects TRBV6-4 to TRBJ2-1, with 9 nucleotides matching TRBD2. The J call may be wrong; the DNA end is better matched by TRBJ2-7. Germline-derived CDR1 and CDR2 are MRHNA and SNTAGT. CDR3 size: 16 residues. CDR3 region: CASSDSIAGDYNEQYF. CDR3 nucleotide sequence: TGTGCCAGCAGTGACTCGATAGCGGGGGATTACAATGAGCAGTACTTC.

This chain uses TRBV25-1 with TRBJ2-3; D is unclear. The germline gives CDR1 MGHDK, CDR2 SYGVNS. V dropped 4 bases and J dropped 10 bases, with 12 bases sitting between them. The CDR3 is 12 residues long. The CDR3, as DNA: TGTGCCAGCAGTGTACCTTCCGGTGCGCAGTATTTT. The encoded protein is CASSVPSGAQYF.

The chain combines TRBV28 with TRBJ2-7; possibly TRBD1 or TRBD2 for D (6 bases each). Between the trimmed V and J ends, which lost 6 bases and 3 bases, there was a span of 18 bases. The CDR3 covers 15 residues. Germline CDR1 and CDR2: MDHEN and SYDVKM. For the CDR3, the DNA is TGTGCCAGCAGAGCCGGGGGCGCAGGTTTCTACGAGCAGTACTTC. The encoded protein is CASRAGGAGFYEQYF.

The rearrangement uses TRBV11-3 and TRBJ2-4; possibly TRBD1 or TRBD2 for D (5 bases each). The J call may be in error: the DNA end matches TRBJ2-7 better. The V gene's germline CDR1 is SGHNT and CDR2 YENEEA. The CDR3 is 13 residues long. Written as DNA, the CDR3 is TGTGCCAGCAGCGAGGGACCGGTAGGCGAGCAGTACTTC. It yields the protein CASSEGPVGEQYF.

Regarding this clonotype: A much larger clone differs by one base, so this may be a read error. The chain employs TRBV6-6 and TRBJ2-3, with no clear D. This CDR3 has 12 residues. CDR1 and CDR2 from the germline V gene are MNHNY and SVGAGI (reference sequence). In DNA, the CDR3 is TGTGCCAGCAGTGCGGCCCCAGATGCGCAGTATTTT. Translation: CASSAAPDAQYF.

Points on this clonotype: The junction departs from germline at one end; a sequencing error may be responsible. The chain combines TRBV13 with TRBJ2-1; possible D gene TRBD2, 6 bases. From germline, CDR1 is PRHDT and CDR2 FYEKMQ (reference sequence). The CDR3 totals 17 residues. CDR3 coding DNA: TGTGCCAGCAGCATAAGGTCCCTAAGGGAGGATCGAAATGAGCGGTTCTTC. It encodes CASSIRSLREDRNERFF.

The rearrangement links TRBV7-2 to TRBJ1-4, with 9 bases lining up with TRBD1. Looked up from germline, CDR1 is SGHTA and CDR2 is FQGNSA. The CDR3 is 17 amino acids. With 3 bases clipped from V and 0 bases from J, the junction kept 5 bases outside the gene matches. CDR3 coding DNA: TGTGCCAGCAGCTTTCCGGGACAGGGACCAACTAATGAAAAACTGTTTTTT. Residues: CASSFPGQGPTNEKLFF.

The J gene is TRBJ1-2, the V gene TRBV16; D call uncertain. Trimming removed 2 bases at V and 8 bases at J, with 21 bases between. The CDR3 is made up of 16 amino acids. CDR1 and CDR2 from the germline V gene are KGHSY and FQNENV. In DNA, the CDR3 is TGTGCCAGCAGCCAAATCCTGCCCGATGGGGAGGAGGGCTACACCTTC. This codes for CASSQILPDGEEGYTF.

Regarding this clonotype: Its ends do not fully match the called genes, so a read error is possible. The V call is TRBV11-2, the J call TRBJ2-5, with a possible D match to TRBD2 (5 bases). The CDR3 extends over 12 amino acids. Germline V gene sequence: CDR1 SGHAT, CDR2 FQNNGV. In DNA form, the CDR3 reads TGTGCCAGCGGCTTAGAAGGTTGGGAGCAGTACTTC. This gives the protein CASGLEGWEQYF.

V gene TRBV25-1 combines with J gene TRBJ2-1; TRBD1 is a possible D gene (5 bases). The V gene's germline CDR1 is MGHDK and CDR2 SYGVNS. V lost 1 base and J lost 3, with 7 bases in between. The CDR3 contains 14 residues. CDR3 region: CASSEWGYYNEQFF. The CDR3 DNA reads as TGTGCCAGCAGTGAATGGGGCTACTACAATGAGCAGTTCTTC.

In DNA, the CDR3 is TGCAGTGCTAGGGAGTCAGGCCCCCACGAGCAGTACTTC. As protein: CSARESGPHEQYF. This sequence joins TRBV20-1 and TRBJ2-7, with D unresolved. The V and J ends lost 3 bases and 5 bases respectively, with 14 bases between them. The CDR3 totals 13 residues. Germline loops: CDR1 DFQATT, CDR2 SNEGSKA (reference sequence).

The chain uses TRBV6-5 and TRBJ2-7; D is uncertain. Trimming pared 2 bases from V and 0 bases from J, leaving 14 bases between. Germline assignment: CDR1 MNHEY and CDR2 SVGAGI. This CDR3 is 16 amino acids long. The CDR3 DNA reads TGTGCCAGCAGTTACACCGAAAGACCCTTCTCCTACGAGCAGTACTTC. It translates to CASSYTERPFSYEQYF.

The chain joins TRBV14 to TRBJ1-1; D ambiguous. CDR1 and CDR2 (germline): SGHDN, FVKESK. V dropped 0 bases and J dropped 0 bases, with 11 bases sitting between them. The CDR3 runs 16 residues. DNA of the CDR3: TGTGCCAGCAGCCAAGATTATGGCAGAGTGAACACTGAAGCTTTCTTT. It codes for CASSQDYGRVNTEAFF.

The chain couples TRBV12-3 or TRBV12-4 to TRBJ1-1; D perhaps matches TRBD1 (5 bases). V lost 7 bases, J lost 3 bases, and 15 bases lay in between. This CDR3 region has 14 residues. The CDR3 DNA is TGTGCCAGCACCCAGTGGCAGGGTTACACTGAAGCTTTCTTT. Residues: CASTQWQGYTEAFF.

This clonotype has just a few counts. This chain joins TRBV10-3 and TRBJ1-2; D is ambiguous. The germline CDR1 and CDR2 sequences are ENHRY and SYGVKD. V lost 2 bases and J lost 6, with 10 bases in between. This CDR3 contains 13 residues. DNA of the CDR3: TGTGCCATCAGTGAGGGCCGCCCAGATGGCTACACCTTC. Protein sequence: CAISEGRPDGYTF.

The chain couples TRBV10-1 to TRBJ2-3, with D possibly matching TRBD2 (5 bases). Germline V lookup: CDR1 WNHNN, CDR2 SYGVQD (reference sequence). The CDR3 loop spans 14 amino acids. V lost 8 bases, J lost 3 bases, and 15 bases lay in between. The CDR3 region has the DNA TGCGCCAGCCAACCCGAGGGTCTAACAGATACGCAGTATTTT. This sequence encodes CASQPEGLTDTQYF.

This clonotype has only a few counts. The chain is built from TRBV6-2 or TRBV6-3 and TRBJ2-2, with no clear D. The CDR3 is 13 amino acids. The germline V and J ends were trimmed by 6 bases and 5 bases, with 10 bases remaining between them. From germline, CDR1 is MNHEY and CDR2 SVGEGT. CDR3 loop: CASSRLGTGELFF. In DNA form, the CDR3 reads TGTGCCAGCAGCCGCCTAGGAACCGGGGAGCTGTTTTTT.

In regard to this clonotype: Its ends do not fully match the called genes, so a read error is possible. The genes are TRBV10-3 and TRBJ2-1, with 8 bases identical to TRBD2. CDR3 length equals 16 residues. Germline assignment: CDR1 ENHRY and CDR2 SYGVKD. CDR3 amino acids: CAISEGGAGVYIEQFF. The CDR3 DNA sequence: TGTGCCATCAGTGAAGGTGGAGCGGGGGTGTACATTGAGCAGTTCTTC.

J is TRBJ2-7 and V is TRBV30; 7 positions match TRBD1. This CDR3 is built from 13 residues. V trimming: 0 bases; J trimming: 3 bases; junction bases outside the gene matches: 2. CDR1 is GTSNPN, CDR2 SVGIG, per germline (reference sequence). The CDR3 here is CAWSVRGLYEQYF. The CDR3 DNA follows: TGTGCCTGGAGTGTAAGGGGGCTCTACGAGCAGTACTTC. The variable domain in full, with the rest retrieved from reference TRBV30 and TRBJ2-7, is SQTIHQWPATLVQPVGSPLSLECTVEGTSNPNLYWYRQAAGRGLQLLFYSVGIGQISSEVPQNLSASRPQDRQFILSSKKLLLSDSGFYLCAWSVRGLYEQYFGPGTRLTVT.

The chain couples TRBV12-3 or TRBV12-4 to TRBJ2-3; D gene uncertain. This CDR3 region has 13 residues. V lost 1 base to trimming and J lost 7 bases, with 9 bases between them. The CDR3 DNA sequence: TGTGCCAGCAGTTTAGGGTCATGGCATACGCAGTATTTT. Protein: CASSLGSWHTQYF.

This chain uses TRBV7-9 with TRBJ2-5, with D possibly being TRBD1 or TRBD2 (5 bases each). V lost 6 bases to trimming and J lost 13 bases, with 18 bases between them. The CDR3 covers 12 residues. Germline CDR1 SEHNR, CDR2 FQNEAQ (reference sequence). DNA for the CDR3: TGTGCCAGCAGGGAGATGGTAGGGGACCGGTACTTC. The encoded protein is CASREMVGDRYF.

This clonotype was picked up a small number of times. The CDR3 DNA is TGTGCCAGCATCCAGACTAGCCCCCACTACGAGCAGTACTTC. It codes for CASIQTSPHYEQYF. V gene TRBV5-5 combines with J gene TRBJ2-7, with TRBD2 matching 7 bases. Germline CDR1 reads SGHKS; CDR2 reads YYEKEE (reference sequence). The CDR3 contains 14 residues. Trimming at V came to 6 bases and at J to 3 bases, leaving 9 bases not matched to a gene.

Only a few counts were recorded for this clonotype. The rearrangement joins TRBV21-1 to TRBJ2-1. TRBV21-1 is an annotated pseudogene. This CDR3 is built from 17 residues. DNA for the CDR3: TGTGCCAGCAGCAAAGGCTCGTGTGCGGTTACCTACAATGAGCAGTTCTTC. This encodes CASSKGSCAVTYNEQFF.

The CDR3 loop reads CAISDQVTSYEQYF. As DNA, the CDR3 is TGTGCCATCAGTGACCAGGTGACATCCTACGAGCAGTACTTC. This sequence joins TRBV10-3 and TRBJ2-7; D unresolved. This CDR3 comprises 14 residues. CDR1 and CDR2 from the germline V gene are ENHRY and SYGVKD. V lost 3 bases to trimming and J lost 1 base, with 10 bases between them.

There are a few counts of this clonotype. The rearrangement links TRBV2 to TRBJ2-1, with D hard to call. Trimming pared 1 base from V and 4 bases from J, leaving 8 bases between. Germline CDR1 is SNHLY and CDR2 is FYNNEI. CDR3 size: 14 residues. The CDR3 protein is CASSEEVEYNEQFF. CDR3 coding DNA: TGTGCCAGCAGTGAAGAAGTTGAATACAATGAGCAGTTCTTC.

The J gene is TRBJ2-2, the V gene TRBV9, with D unresolved. Trimming shortened V by 7 bases and J by 1 base, and 5 bases separated the two germline ends. The length of the CDR3 is 12 residues. Germline V lookup: CDR1 SGDLS, CDR2 YYNGEE. CDR3 nucleotides: TGTGCCAGCGACGGGAACACCGGGGAGCTGTTTTTT. It encodes CASDGNTGELFF.

This clonotype has only a few counts. This chain joins TRBV6-1 and TRBJ2-3; D is unclear. CDR3 length: 15 amino acids. Germline values: CDR1 MNHNS, CDR2 SASEGT. Trimming took off 3 bases at V and 1 base at J, with 11 bases between the two ends. The CDR3 nucleotides are TGTGCCAGCAGTGAGCCCGGGTGGGGCACAGATACGCAGTATTTT. Residues: CASSEPGWGTDTQYF.

The chain carries TRBV5-4 and TRBJ2-7; possible D gene TRBD2, 6 bases. Germline V gene lookup returns CDR1 SGHNT and CDR2 YYREEE (reference sequence). This CDR3 is 15 amino acids long. Between the trimmed V and J ends, which lost 4 bases and 2 bases, there was a span of 16 bases. The CDR3 loop reads CASSPDGTLTYEQYF. CDR3 coding DNA: TGTGCCAGCAGCCCGGACGGGACTTTAACCTACGAGCAGTACTTC.

Points on this clonotype: A junction end diverges from the germline sequence, so it may reflect a read error. The rearrangement links TRBV6-1 to TRBJ2-7; D may correspond to TRBD1 or TRBD2 (6 bases each). The CDR3 is 13 amino acids. CDR1 and CDR2 (germline): MNHNS, SASEGT. The CDR3 sequence: CASREVGGDEQYF. CDR3 coding DNA: TGTGCCAGCAGGGAAGTGGGGGGCGACGAGCAGTACTTC.

In regard to this clonotype: Germline is not matched at one junction end, which may reflect a read error. The gene calls are TRBV19 and TRBJ2-5; 8 bases align to TRBD1. Germline values: CDR1 LNHDA, CDR2 SQIVND (reference sequence). The CDR3 sequence is 14 residues long. For the CDR3, the DNA is TGTGCCAGTCACGATCAGGGGGCCCAAGAGGCCCAGTACTTC. Its translation is CASHDQGAQEAQYF.

The chain couples TRBV20-1 to TRBJ2-1; 8 bases match TRBD2. The CDR3 spans 15 residues. Germline values: CDR1 DFQATT, CDR2 SNEGSKA (reference sequence). The trim removed 0 bases at V and 6 bases at J, leaving 7 bases unmatched. The CDR3 coding sequence is TGCAGTGCTAGAGATGAGAGCGGGGGACCCAATGAGCAGTTCTTC. This codes for CSARDESGGPNEQFF.